One sample yielded the 10 T cell receptor beta chains listed below, sequenced in a study of cytomegalovirus exposure and HLA in healthy donors. With 60 Vbeta and 13 Jbeta primers, the PCR was carried out. Clones were sequenced by immunoSEQ multiplex PCR, and TCRdb holds only the in-frame ones, with some missing. Its listing shows nearly 200,000 clones. The sequencing sample was made of PBMCs. All receptors come from a boy aged 5 to 17 in good health and CMV-seronegative.

In the case of this clone: Distinct nucleotide sequences in the sample also encode this CDR3. This rearrangement joins TRBV6-5 to TRBJ1-1; D remains ambiguous. CDR1 MNHEY and CDR2 SVGAGI come from the germline V gene. The CDR3 has 11 residues. V lost 4 bases, J lost 5 bases, and 5 bases lay in between. The CDR3 reads CASSSRTEAFF. Here the CDR3 DNA reads TGTGCCAGCAGTTCCAGAACTGAAGCTTTCTTT.

CDR3 loop: CASSIFLSSGNTIYF. The CDR3 region has the DNA TGTGCCAGTAGTATCTTCCTGAGCTCTGGAAACACCATATATTTT. The chain combines TRBV19 with TRBJ1-3; D uncertain. Germline V gene lookup returns CDR1 LNHDA and CDR2 SQIVND (reference sequence). CDR3 length equals 15 residues. V was clipped by 3 bases and J by 0 bases, with 9 bases between them.

Written as DNA, the CDR3 is TGTGCCAGCAGCTTCCGCGCCCAAGAGACCCAGTACTTC. This gives the protein CASSFRAQETQYF. The V and J genes are TRBV7-2 and TRBJ2-5; no clear D gene. This CDR3 comprises 13 residues. Trimming shortened V by 3 bases and J by 1 base, and 6 bases separated the two germline ends. The germline gives CDR1 SGHTA, CDR2 FQGNSA. The full variable domain, completed using reference TRBV7-2 and TRBJ2-5, is GAGVSQSPSNKVTEKGKDVELRCDPISGHTALYWYRQSLGQGLEFLIYFQGNSAPDKSGLPSDRFSAERTGGSVSTLTIQRTQQEDSAVYLCASSFRAQETQYFGPGTRLLVL.

The chain combines TRBV5-4 with TRBJ1-6; D perhaps matches TRBD1 (6 bases). The germline gives CDR1 SGHNT, CDR2 YYREEE (reference sequence). The CDR3 loop spans 14 amino acids. The V end lost 4 bases, the J end lost 8 bases, and 13 bases lay between the germline ends. The CDR3 DNA is TGTGCCAGCAGCCCACAGGGCACGTATTCACCCCTCCACTTT. Translating gives CASSPQGTYSPLHF.

The chain joins TRBV7-2 to TRBJ1-1; no definite D call. Germline loops: CDR1 SGHTA, CDR2 FQGNSA. The CDR3 is 16 residues long. The V and J ends lost 1 base and 5 bases respectively, with 17 bases between them. Here the CDR3 reads CASSLVNFLGGTEAFF. CDR3 sequence (DNA): TGTGCCAGCAGCTTAGTAAATTTCCTCGGAGGGACTGAAGCTTTCTTT.

This rearrangement joins TRBV5-1 to TRBJ2-1; possible D gene TRBD1, 5 bases. This CDR3 has 13 amino acids. Trimming cost V 2 bases and J 4 bases, with 7 bases left between them. Per germline, CDR1 SGHRS and CDR2 YFSETQ. CDR3 in amino acids: CASSLDSYNEQFF. The CDR3 coding sequence is TGCGCCAGCAGCTTAGACAGTTACAATGAGCAGTTCTTC.

The chain couples TRBV9 to TRBJ2-7; 9 bases align to TRBD1. The CDR3 consists of 16 residues. Germline CDR1 SGDLS, CDR2 YYNGEE. J was trimmed by 0 bases and V by 3 bases; bases with no gene match: 7. DNA for the CDR3: TGTGCCAGCAGCGAGGGGACAGGGTTCAGCTCCTACGAGCAGTACTTC. Its protein product is CASSEGTGFSSYEQYF.

The gene calls are TRBV4-1 and TRBJ2-7; 9 nucleotides align to TRBD1. Germline V CDR1 and CDR2: MGHRA, YSYEKL. CDR3 size: 14 residues. V shed 6 bases, J shed 6 bases, and the junction held 9 bases outside the gene matches. The CDR3: CASSLYGTGREQYF. CDR3 sequence (DNA): TGCGCCAGCAGTCTTTACGGGACAGGGCGCGAGCAGTACTTC.

This chain connects TRBV6-5 to TRBJ1-5; 7 bases agree with TRBD1. Germline V gene data show CDR1 as MNHEY and CDR2 as SVGAGI. The CDR3 consists of 13 residues. J lost 5 bases, V lost 4 bases, and 2 bases had no gene match. CDR3 region: CASSWDSYQPQHF. As DNA, the CDR3 is TGTGCCAGCAGTTGGGACAGTTATCAGCCCCAGCATTTT.

The rearrangement joins TRBV11-2 to TRBJ1-6; TRBD1 agrees at 12 bases. The CDR3 runs 14 residues. J lost 13 bases, V lost 5 bases, and 6 bases had no gene match. Germline assignment: CDR1 SGHAT and CDR2 FQNNGV. In DNA form, the CDR3 reads TGTGCCAGCAGCGGGGGACAGGGGGCGGGTCCCCTCCACTTT. It specifies CASSGGQGAGPLHF.